This T cell receptor (beta chain) comes out of a study of graft-versus-host responses after intestinal transplantation. On the study more broadly: Transplant recipients had multivisceral, liver-intestinal, or isolated intestinal grafts.

A note on this clone: The antigen is undetermined.

Study-wide findings and caveats: Peak levels of circulating GvH clones tracked with early post-transplant HvG declines. GvH clones were identified in recipient marrow, with some first appearing in ileum or blood.

The method was immunoSEQ multiplex PCR; TCRdb's version includes in-frame clones alone and lacks a portion of them. The table has about 85,000 clones, around 90% seen once. Germline V gives CDR1 SGHDT, CDR2 YYEEEE. V lost 2 bases and J lost 6, with 5 bases in between. CDR3 length equals 11 residues. The specimen was unstimulated CD8+ T cells sorted from spleen or lymph node cells, collected before transplant. This rearrangement joins TRBV5-6 to TRBJ1-2; D may be TRBD1 (5 bases). The TCR was taken from a human donor who was the organ donor for an intestinal transplant. The DNA of the CDR3 is TGTGCCAGCAGCTTACAGGATGGCTACACCTTC. Translating it yields CASSLQDGYTF.